This TCR beta chain was profiled in a study of control samples from healthy donors and cancer patients. Sequenced by immunoSEQ multiplex PCR; TCRdb stores in-frame clones only, minus some. The sample lists 100,000 to 120,000 clones; under 90% were seen once. In germline, CDR1 is LNHDA, CDR2 SQIVND (reference sequence). This CDR3 contains 14 residues. V was clipped by 7 bases and J by 0 bases, with 12 bases between them. Sequencing was carried out using blood. V is TRBV19 and J is TRBJ1-2, with D perhaps TRBD1 (5 bases). The receptor comes from a woman aged 45-65 years in good health. The CDR3 coding sequence is TGTGCCAGTATCAGCGGGGCGACTAACTATGGCTACACCTTC. Amino acids: CASISGATNYGYTF.